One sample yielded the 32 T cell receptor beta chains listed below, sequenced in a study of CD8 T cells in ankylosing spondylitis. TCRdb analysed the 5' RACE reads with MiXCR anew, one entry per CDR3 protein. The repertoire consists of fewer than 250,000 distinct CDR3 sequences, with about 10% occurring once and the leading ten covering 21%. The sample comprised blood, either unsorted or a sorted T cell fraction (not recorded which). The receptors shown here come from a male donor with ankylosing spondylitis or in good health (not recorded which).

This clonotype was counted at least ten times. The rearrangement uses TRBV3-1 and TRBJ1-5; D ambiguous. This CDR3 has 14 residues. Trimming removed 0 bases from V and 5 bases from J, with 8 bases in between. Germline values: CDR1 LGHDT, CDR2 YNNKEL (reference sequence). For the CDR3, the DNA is TGTGCCAGCAGCCAAGATTACGGAGATCAGCCCCAGCATTTT. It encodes CASSQDYGDQPQHF.

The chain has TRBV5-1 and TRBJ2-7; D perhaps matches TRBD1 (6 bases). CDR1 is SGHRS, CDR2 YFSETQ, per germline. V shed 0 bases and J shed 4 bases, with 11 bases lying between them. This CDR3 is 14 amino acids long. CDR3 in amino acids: CASSLEVRGYEQYF. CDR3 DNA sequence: TGCGCCAGCAGCTTGGAAGTCAGGGGTTACGAGCAGTACTTC.

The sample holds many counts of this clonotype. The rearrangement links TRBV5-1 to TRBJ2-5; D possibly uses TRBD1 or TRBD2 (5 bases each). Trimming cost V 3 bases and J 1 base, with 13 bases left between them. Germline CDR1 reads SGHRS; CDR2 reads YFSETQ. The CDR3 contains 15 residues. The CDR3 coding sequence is TGCGCCAGCAGCTATTCCGGGACGGTCCAAGAGACCCAGTACTTC. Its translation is CASSYSGTVQETQYF.

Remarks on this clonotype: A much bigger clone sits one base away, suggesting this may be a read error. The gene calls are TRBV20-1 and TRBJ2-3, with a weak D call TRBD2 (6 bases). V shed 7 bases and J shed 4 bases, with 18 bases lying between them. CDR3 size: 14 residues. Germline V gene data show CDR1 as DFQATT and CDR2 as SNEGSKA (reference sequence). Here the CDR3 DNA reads TGCAGTGTTTTGGGGAGACTAGGATCAGATACGCAGTATTTT. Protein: CSVLGRLGSDTQYF.

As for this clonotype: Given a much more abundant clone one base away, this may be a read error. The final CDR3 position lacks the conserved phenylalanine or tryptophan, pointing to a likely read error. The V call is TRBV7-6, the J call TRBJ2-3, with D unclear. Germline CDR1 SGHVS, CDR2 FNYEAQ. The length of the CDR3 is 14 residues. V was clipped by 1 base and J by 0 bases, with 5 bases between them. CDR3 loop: CASSLVPSTDTQYL. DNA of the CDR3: TGTGCCAGCAGCTTAGTTCCCAGCACAGATACGCAGTATTTA.

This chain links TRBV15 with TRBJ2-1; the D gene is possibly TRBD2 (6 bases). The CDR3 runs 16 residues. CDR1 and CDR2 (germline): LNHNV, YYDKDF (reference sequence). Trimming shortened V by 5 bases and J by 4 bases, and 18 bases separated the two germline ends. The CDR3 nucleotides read TGTGCCACCAGCGAAAAGGGACTGGCGATTTACAATGAGCAGTTCTTC. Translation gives CATSEKGLAIYNEQFF. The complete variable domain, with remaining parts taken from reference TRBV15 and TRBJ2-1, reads DAMVIQNPRYQVTQFGKPVTLSCSQTLNHNVMYWYQQKSSQAPKLLFHYYDKDFNNEADTPDNFQSRRPNTSFCFLDIRSPGLGDTAMYLCATSEKGLAIYNEQFFGPGTRLTVL.

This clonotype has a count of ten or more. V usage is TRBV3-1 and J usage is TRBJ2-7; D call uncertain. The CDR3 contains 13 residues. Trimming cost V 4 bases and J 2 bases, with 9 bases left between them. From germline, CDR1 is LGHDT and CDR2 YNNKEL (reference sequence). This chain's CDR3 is CASSPGNTYEQYF. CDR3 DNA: TGTGCCAGCAGCCCCGGCAACACCTACGAGCAGTACTTC.

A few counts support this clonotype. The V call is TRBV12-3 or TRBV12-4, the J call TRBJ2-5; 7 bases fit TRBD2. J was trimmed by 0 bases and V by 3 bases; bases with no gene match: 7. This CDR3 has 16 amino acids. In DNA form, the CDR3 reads TGTGCCAGCAGTTTGAGGAACGGGGGGTACCAAGAGACCCAGTACTTC. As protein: CASSLRNGGYQETQYF.

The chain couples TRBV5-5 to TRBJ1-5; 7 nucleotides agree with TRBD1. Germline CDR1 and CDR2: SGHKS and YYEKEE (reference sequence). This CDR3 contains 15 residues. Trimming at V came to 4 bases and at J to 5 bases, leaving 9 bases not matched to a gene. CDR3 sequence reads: CASSPFDRADQPQHF. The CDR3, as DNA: TGTGCCAGCAGCCCTTTTGACAGGGCCGATCAGCCCCAGCATTTT.

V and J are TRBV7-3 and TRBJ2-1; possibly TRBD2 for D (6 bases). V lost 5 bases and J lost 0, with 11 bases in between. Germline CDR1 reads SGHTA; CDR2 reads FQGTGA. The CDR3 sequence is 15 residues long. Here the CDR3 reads CASSPSVSSYNEQFF. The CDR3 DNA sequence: TGTGCCAGCAGCCCTAGCGTCAGCTCCTACAATGAGCAGTTCTTC.

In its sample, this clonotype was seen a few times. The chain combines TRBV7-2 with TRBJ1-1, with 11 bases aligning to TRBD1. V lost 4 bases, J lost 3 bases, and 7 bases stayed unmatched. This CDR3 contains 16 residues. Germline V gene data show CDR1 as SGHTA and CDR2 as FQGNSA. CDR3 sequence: CASSSRTGGGDTEAFF. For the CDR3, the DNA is TGTGCCAGCAGCTCCCGGACAGGGGGCGGTGACACTGAAGCTTTCTTT.

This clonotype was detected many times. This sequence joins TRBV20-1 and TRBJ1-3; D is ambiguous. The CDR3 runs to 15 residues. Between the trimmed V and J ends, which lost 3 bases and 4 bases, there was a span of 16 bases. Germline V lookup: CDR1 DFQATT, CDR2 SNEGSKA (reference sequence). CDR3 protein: CSARGATGPGNTIYF. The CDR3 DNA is TGCAGTGCTAGGGGCGCTACCGGGCCAGGAAACACCATATATTTT.

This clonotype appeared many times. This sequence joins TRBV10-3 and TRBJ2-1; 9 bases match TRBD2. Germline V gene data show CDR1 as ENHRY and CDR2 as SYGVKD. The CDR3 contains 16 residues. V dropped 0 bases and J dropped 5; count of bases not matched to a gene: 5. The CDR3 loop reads CAISESATSGDNEQFF. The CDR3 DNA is TGTGCCATCAGTGAGTCTGCGACTAGCGGAGACAATGAGCAGTTCTTC.

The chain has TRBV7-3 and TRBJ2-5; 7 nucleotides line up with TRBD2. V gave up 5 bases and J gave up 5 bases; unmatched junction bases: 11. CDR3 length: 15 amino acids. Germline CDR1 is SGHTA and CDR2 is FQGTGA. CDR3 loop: CASSLGLAASETQYF. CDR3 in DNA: TGTGCCAGCAGCCTTGGGCTAGCGGCCTCGGAGACCCAGTACTTC.

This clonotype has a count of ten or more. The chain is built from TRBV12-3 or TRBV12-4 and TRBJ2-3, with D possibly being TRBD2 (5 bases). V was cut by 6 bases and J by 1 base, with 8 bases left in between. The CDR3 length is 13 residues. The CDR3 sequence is CASRPRGTDTQYF. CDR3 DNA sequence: TGTGCCAGCAGACCGAGGGGCACAGATACGCAGTATTTT.

CDR3 sequence reads: CASSPGPNVDTQYF. DNA of the CDR3: TGTGCCAGCTCACCGGGACCCAACGTCGATACGCAGTATTTT. This chain links TRBV18 with TRBJ2-3; D is tentatively TRBD1 or TRBD2 (5 bases each). The CDR3 contains 14 residues. Looked up from germline, CDR1 is KGHSH and CDR2 is LQKENI. Trimming removed 3 bases from V and 6 bases from J, with 13 bases in between.

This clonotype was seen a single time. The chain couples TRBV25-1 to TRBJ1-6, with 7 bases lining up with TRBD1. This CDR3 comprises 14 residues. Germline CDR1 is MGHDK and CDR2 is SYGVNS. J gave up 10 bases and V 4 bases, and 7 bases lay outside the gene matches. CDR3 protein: CASSGGQFGSPLHF. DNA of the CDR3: TGTGCCAGCAGTGGGGGACAGTTTGGATCACCCCTCCACTTT.

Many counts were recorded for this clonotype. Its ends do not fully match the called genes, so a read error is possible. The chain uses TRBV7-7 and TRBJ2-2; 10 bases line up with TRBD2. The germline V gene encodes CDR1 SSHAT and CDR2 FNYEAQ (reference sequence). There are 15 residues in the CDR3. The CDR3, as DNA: TGTGCTAGCAGCGCCCTAGCGGGGGCCACCGGGGAGCTGTTTTTT. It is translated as CASSALAGATGELFF.

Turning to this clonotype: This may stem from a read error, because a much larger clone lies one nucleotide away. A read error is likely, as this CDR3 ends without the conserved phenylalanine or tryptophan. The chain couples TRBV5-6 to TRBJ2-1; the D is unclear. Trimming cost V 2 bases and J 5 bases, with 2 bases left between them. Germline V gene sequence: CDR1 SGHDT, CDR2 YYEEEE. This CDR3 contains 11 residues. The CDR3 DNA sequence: TGTGCCAGCAGCTTCAACAATGAGCAGTTCTTG. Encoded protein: CASSFNNEQFL.

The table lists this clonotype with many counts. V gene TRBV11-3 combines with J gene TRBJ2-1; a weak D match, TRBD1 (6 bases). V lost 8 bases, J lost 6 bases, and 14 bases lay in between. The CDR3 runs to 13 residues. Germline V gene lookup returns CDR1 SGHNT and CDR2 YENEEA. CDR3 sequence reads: CASQRTAGNEQFF. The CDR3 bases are TGTGCCAGCCAACGGACAGCCGGCAATGAGCAGTTCTTC.

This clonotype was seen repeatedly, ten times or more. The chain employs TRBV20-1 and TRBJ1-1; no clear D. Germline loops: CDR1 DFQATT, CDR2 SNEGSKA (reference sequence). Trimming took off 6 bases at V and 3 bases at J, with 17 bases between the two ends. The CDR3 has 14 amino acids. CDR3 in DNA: TGCAGTGCAAACCCGAACCGGGCTGACACTGAAGCTTTCTTT. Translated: CSANPNRADTEAFF.

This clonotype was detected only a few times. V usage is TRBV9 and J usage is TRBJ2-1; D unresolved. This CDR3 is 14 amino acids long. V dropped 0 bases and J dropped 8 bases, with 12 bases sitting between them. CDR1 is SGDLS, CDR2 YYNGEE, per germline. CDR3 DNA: TGTGCCAGCAGCGTAGGGGTCCCCTGGGATGAGCAGTTCTTC. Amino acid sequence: CASSVGVPWDEQFF.

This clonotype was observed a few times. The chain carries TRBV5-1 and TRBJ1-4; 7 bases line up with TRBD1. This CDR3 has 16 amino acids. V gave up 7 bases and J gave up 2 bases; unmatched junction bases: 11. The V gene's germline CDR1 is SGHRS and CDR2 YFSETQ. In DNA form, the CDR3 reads TGCGCCAGCGGGGGGGACAGCTCGTCGACTAATGAAAAACTGTTTTTT. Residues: CASGGDSSSTNEKLFF.

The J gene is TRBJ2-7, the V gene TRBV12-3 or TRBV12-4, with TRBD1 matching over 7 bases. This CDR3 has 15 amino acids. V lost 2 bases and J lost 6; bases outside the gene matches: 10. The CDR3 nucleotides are TGTGCCAGCAGTTTACCCTCGTCACAGGGGAGCGAGCAGTACTTC. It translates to CASSLPSSQGSEQYF.

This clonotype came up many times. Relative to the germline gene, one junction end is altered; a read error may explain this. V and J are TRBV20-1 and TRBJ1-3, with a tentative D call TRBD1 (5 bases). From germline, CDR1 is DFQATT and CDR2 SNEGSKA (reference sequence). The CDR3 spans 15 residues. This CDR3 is CSARATANSGNTIYF. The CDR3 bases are TGCAGTGCCAGAGCGACAGCCAACTCTGGAAACACCATATATTTT.

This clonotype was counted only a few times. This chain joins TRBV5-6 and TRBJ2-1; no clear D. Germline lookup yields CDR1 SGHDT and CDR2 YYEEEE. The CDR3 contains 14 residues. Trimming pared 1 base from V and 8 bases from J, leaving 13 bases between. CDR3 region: CASSLRLRFDEQFF. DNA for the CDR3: TGTGCCAGCAGCTTGCGACTTCGCTTCGATGAGCAGTTCTTC.

The CDR3 sequence: CASRPSVNTGELFF. The CDR3 DNA sequence: TGTGCCAGCAGACCCAGTGTGAACACCGGGGAGCTGTTTTTT. This chain links TRBV5-6 with TRBJ2-2, with D unclear. The CDR3 sequence is 14 residues long. Looked up from germline, CDR1 is SGHDT and CDR2 is YYEEEE. Trimming took 5 bases from V and 1 from J, leaving 9 bases between them.

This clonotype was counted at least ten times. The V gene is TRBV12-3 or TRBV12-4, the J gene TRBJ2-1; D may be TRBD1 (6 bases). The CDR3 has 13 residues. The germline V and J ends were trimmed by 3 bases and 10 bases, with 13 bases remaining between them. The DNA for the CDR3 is TGTGCCAGCAGTTTGTCAGGGGTCAACGAGCAGTTCTTC. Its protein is CASSLSGVNEQFF.

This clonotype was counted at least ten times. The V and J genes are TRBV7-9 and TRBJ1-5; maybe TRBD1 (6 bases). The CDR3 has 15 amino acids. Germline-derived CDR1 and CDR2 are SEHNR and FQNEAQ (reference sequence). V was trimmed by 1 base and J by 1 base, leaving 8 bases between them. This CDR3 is CASSLGQASNQPQHF. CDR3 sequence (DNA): TGTGCCAGCAGCTTAGGACAGGCAAGCAATCAGCCCCAGCATTTT. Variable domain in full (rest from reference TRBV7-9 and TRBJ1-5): DTGVSQNPRHKITKRGQNVTFRCDPISEHNRLYWYRQTLGQGPEFLTYFQNEAQLEKSRLLSDRFSAERPKGSFSTLEIQRTEQGDSAMYLCASSLGQASNQPQHFGDGTRLSIL.

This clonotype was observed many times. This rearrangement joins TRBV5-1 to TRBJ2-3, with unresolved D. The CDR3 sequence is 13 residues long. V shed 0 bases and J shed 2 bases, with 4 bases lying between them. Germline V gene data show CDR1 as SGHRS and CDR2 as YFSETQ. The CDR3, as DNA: TGCGCCAGCAGCTTGGAAGTCACAGATACGCAGTATTTT. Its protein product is CASSLEVTDTQYF.

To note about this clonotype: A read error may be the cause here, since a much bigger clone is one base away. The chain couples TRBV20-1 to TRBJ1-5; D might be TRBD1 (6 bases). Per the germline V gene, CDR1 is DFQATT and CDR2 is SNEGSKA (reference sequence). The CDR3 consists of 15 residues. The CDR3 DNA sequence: TGCGGTGCTAGGGGGGTACACGACGGACCTAGGTCCCAGCATTTT. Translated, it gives CGARGVHDGPRSQHF.

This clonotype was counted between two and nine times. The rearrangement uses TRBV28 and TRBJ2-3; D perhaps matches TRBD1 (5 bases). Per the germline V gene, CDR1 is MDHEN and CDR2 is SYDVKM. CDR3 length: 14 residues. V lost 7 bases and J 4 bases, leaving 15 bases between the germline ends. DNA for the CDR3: TGTGCCAGCACAGAGAACATAGGGGCAGATACGCAGTATTTT. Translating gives CASTENIGADTQYF.